This T cell receptor (beta chain) was captured in a study of blood T cell repertoires in COVID-19 (dated by TCRdb to 2020 to 2021). At the level of the whole study: Samples from collaborators originated in the United States, Italy and Spain and spanned both the acute and convalescent phases of COVID-19. Deeply sampled blood TCRbeta repertoires from subjects exposed to, actively infected with, or recovered from COVID-19 were included in the dataset. HLA class I and class II types, where available, came from metadata supplied by the sample provider rather than from assay-based typing. A freely available public database, intended as a resource for researchers studying the immune response to SARS-CoV-2, is where the repertoires were released. The prospective study material was composed of cDNA or gDNA derived from T cells, B-cell-depleted T cells, or PBMCs. Samples were obtained from the ongoing ImmuneRACE study (first 160 participants) and from some 1,200 subjects provided by 6 global collaborators. Sample metadata almost always included a de-identified subject ID, COVID-19 status, age in years and sex.

Study-wide conclusions, independent of this receptor: The quantity of clinical and demographic metadata differed by source and by participant and was supplied without curation.

TCRbeta CDR3 regions were amplified from genomic DNA by means of the immunoSEQ Assay, a bias-controlled multiplex PCR. The paper's processing steps were these. The number of nucleated cells in each sample was estimated from the amplification of reference gene primers within the assay. To quantify the absolute abundance of each unique TCRbeta CDR3 rearrangement, sequence reads were collapsed and filtered. Productive Simpson clonality was computed per sample as the square root of Simpson's diversity index over productive rearrangements. The source is immuneACCESS, and TCRdb retained only in-frame sequences with V and J called. Part of the clones is not carried over; for the studies checked, unresolved V genes explain less than half of this, and the remainder is unexplained. Clone size and the V and J calls come from that table; the DNA yielded D and trimming. Within this sample are 150,000 to 200,000 clones, with around 80% of them counted one time only. 15% to 20% of the sample is held by the ten biggest clonotypes.

The collaborating institutions used their own protocols to collect whole blood in K2EDTA tubes. For TCRbeta analysis, collaborators shipped samples in one of three forms: frozen whole blood, isolated PBMCs, or DNA extracted from either of those sample types. The CDR3 runs 13 amino acids, cysteine and phenylalanine included. Only CDR3 DNA is held: 39 bases, read in frame from base 1. V sheds 5 bases and J sheds 2 bases, leaving 9 bases between their ends. The CDR1 and CDR2 encoded by the germline V gene are SGHAT and FQNNGV. To note about this clone: This receptor's antigen is unknown. No quality values exist for individual bases; no much larger clone is one base distant.

Here the chain combines TRBV11-2 and TRBJ2-5, with a tentative D gene TRBD1 over 6 matching bases. The sample comprised peripheral blood. The sequence came from a woman older than 75 with acute or convalescent COVID-19. This receptor carries the CDR3 CASSPDSQETQYF. The nucleotides are TGTGCCAGCAGCCCGGACAGTCAAGAGACCCAGTACTTC.